Presented here are 19 T cell receptor beta chains from one specimen sequenced in a study of spatial heterogeneity in lung cancer. TCRdb passed the 5' RACE reads through MiXCR, listing each CDR3 protein once. The table shows roughly 32,000 distinct CDR3 sequences, with over 9.5% occurring only once. Indicated time point: blood at routine non-recurrence follow-up after resection. The specimen was PBMCs, collected at follow-up. Receptors originate from a female donor with early-stage non-small cell lung cancer.

This clonotype came up a few times. The CDR3 sequence is CASTPGLKTQYF. CDR3 DNA sequence: TGTGCCAGCACCCCGGGGTTAAAGACCCAGTACTTC. The chain employs TRBV12-3 or TRBV12-4 and TRBJ2-5; maybe TRBD2 (5 bases). V lost 7 bases to trimming and J lost 6 bases, with 12 bases between them. The CDR3 sequence is 12 residues long.

This clonotype was observed a few times. This rearrangement joins TRBV25-1 to TRBJ1-6; D call uncertain. The CDR3 has 14 amino acids. Trimming pared 6 bases from V and 2 bases from J, leaving 8 bases between. Germline V gene data show CDR1 as MGHDK and CDR2 as SYGVNS. In DNA form, the CDR3 reads TGTGCCAGCAGCAGGACCGCCTATAATTCACCCCTCCACTTT. Translated: CASSRTAYNSPLHF.

Many counts were recorded for this clonotype. A read error may account for a junction end that differs from germline. The chain combines TRBV12-3 or TRBV12-4 with TRBJ2-7; 11 nucleotides align to TRBD2. The CDR3 totals 14 residues. CDR3 sequence reads: CANSPGTSGYEQYF. The CDR3 DNA reads as TGTGCCAACAGTCCCGGGACTAGCGGCTACGAGCAGTACTTC.

This clonotype has a handful of counts. The chain joins TRBV7-2 to TRBJ2-1; TRBD1 might be the D (5 bases). Trimming pared 5 bases from V and 2 bases from J, leaving 13 bases between. The germline V gene has CDR1 SGHTA and CDR2 FQGNSA. The CDR3 length is 15 residues. The CDR3 reads CASSLRTFPYNEQFF. CDR3 bases: TGTGCCAGCAGCCTGAGGACATTCCCCTACAATGAGCAGTTCTTC.

The rearrangement uses TRBV2 and TRBJ2-3; D gene unclear. CDR1 SNHLY and CDR2 FYNNEI come from the germline V gene. The CDR3 is 15 residues long. V lost 7 bases and J lost 2, with 16 bases in between. CDR3 sequence reads: CASTTTYSLTDTQYF. CDR3 bases: TGTGCCAGCACTACGACTTATTCACTCACAGATACGCAGTATTTT.

This clonotype appeared many times. This sequence joins TRBV7-2 and TRBJ2-2; 8 bases are a match to TRBD1. This CDR3 spans 15 amino acids. The trim removed 5 bases at V and 7 bases at J, leaving 9 bases unmatched. Germline loops: CDR1 SGHTA, CDR2 FQGNSA. The CDR3 sequence: CASSPTTGAYGELFF. The DNA for the CDR3 is TGTGCCAGCAGCCCTACGACAGGGGCTTACGGGGAGCTGTTTTTT. Combining the CDR3 with reference TRBV7-2 and TRBJ2-2 gives the whole variable domain GAGVSQSPSNKVTEKGKDVELRCDPISGHTALYWYRQSLGQGLEFLIYFQGNSAPDKSGLPSDRFSAERTGGSVSTLTIQRTQQEDSAVYLCASSPTTGAYGELFFGEGSRLTVL.

This chain joins TRBV18 and TRBJ2-3; tentatively, D is TRBD2 (6 bases). CDR1 KGHSH and CDR2 LQKENI come from the germline V gene. CDR3 size: 13 residues. Trimming stripped 3 bases from V and 5 bases from J, with 9 bases between. Here the CDR3 DNA reads TGTGCCAGCTCACCCCCCGGGGGAGATACGCAGTATTTT. Amino acids: CASSPPGGDTQYF.

There are a few counts of this clonotype. This chain connects TRBV21-1 to TRBJ1-5. TRBV21-1 is a documented pseudogene. The CDR3 is 15 residues long. This CDR3 reads CASSKDRLSNQPQHF. The CDR3 DNA reads as TGTGCCAGCAGCAAAGACAGATTGAGCAATCAGCCCCAGCATTTT.

The genes are TRBV13 and TRBJ2-7; 10 bases line up with TRBD1. With V trimmed by 5 bases and J by 1 base, 2 bases remained unmatched. This CDR3 contains 14 residues. Germline CDR1 PRHDT, CDR2 FYEKMQ (reference sequence). CDR3 amino acids: CASSRQGASYEQYF. Here the CDR3 DNA reads TGTGCCAGCAGCCGACAGGGGGCGTCCTACGAGCAGTACTTC.

The chain combines TRBV19 with TRBJ2-3; perhaps TRBD1 as D (5 bases). Trimming took 2 bases from V and 4 from J, leaving 10 bases between them. This CDR3 comprises 14 residues. The V gene's germline CDR1 is LNHDA and CDR2 SQIVND (reference sequence). The CDR3, as DNA: TGTGCCAGTAGTATACAGGGATTGGCAGATACGCAGTATTTT. Translation gives CASSIQGLADTQYF.

In its sample, this clonotype is medium-sized (0.01 to 0.1%). The chain combines TRBV7-9 with TRBJ2-3; perhaps TRBD2 as D (5 bases). The V gene lost 6 bases and the J gene lost 2 bases, with 15 bases spanning the gap. Germline assignment: CDR1 SEHNR and CDR2 FQNEAQ (reference sequence). The length of the CDR3 is 15 residues. The CDR3 DNA follows: TGTGCCAGCAGTCCTAAGCGGAGACTCACAGATACGCAGTATTTT. It encodes CASSPKRRLTDTQYF.

This clonotype came up a few times. The J gene is TRBJ2-7, the V gene TRBV20-1, with D perhaps TRBD1 (6 bases). The CDR3 extends over 14 amino acids. V gave up 7 bases and J gave up 2 bases, with 18 bases separating them. Germline assignment: CDR1 DFQATT and CDR2 SNEGSKA (reference sequence). For the CDR3, the DNA is TGCAGTGTTCTAAATTGGGGGCAACCCTACGAGCAGTACTTC. Translating gives CSVLNWGQPYEQYF.

The V and J genes are TRBV27 and TRBJ2-1; D gene unclear. The V and J ends lost 6 bases and 3 bases respectively, with 12 bases between them. The germline V gene has CDR1 MNHEY and CDR2 SMNVEV (reference sequence). The CDR3 has 14 residues. The CDR3: CASSRESRYNEQFF. The CDR3 DNA sequence: TGTGCCAGCAGCCGAGAATCCCGCTACAATGAGCAGTTCTTC.

A few counts support this clonotype. The chain recombines TRBV3-1 with TRBJ2-5, with D tentatively TRBD2 (6 bases). The V end lost 4 bases, the J end lost 4 bases, and 22 bases lay between the germline ends. This CDR3 comprises 17 residues. Germline V gene lookup returns CDR1 LGHDT and CDR2 YNNKEL (reference sequence). The CDR3, as DNA: TGTGCCAGCAGCCCAACGCGGGGTAACGACGTGGGAGAGACCCAGTACTTC. Translation gives CASSPTRGNDVGETQYF.

V usage is TRBV5-1 and J usage is TRBJ2-2, with 10 bases fitting TRBD2. Germline V gene data show CDR1 as SGHRS and CDR2 as YFSETQ. V lost 6 bases and J lost 5; bases outside the gene matches: 7. There are 15 residues in the CDR3. The CDR3 region has the DNA TGCGCCAGCAACCTCGAACTAGCGGGAACCGGGGAGCTGTTTTTT. This gives the protein CASNLELAGTGELFF.

In this sample, this clonotype turned up a few times. The chain is built from TRBV20-1 and TRBJ2-2; D remains ambiguous. The CDR3 length is 12 residues. Trimming pared 5 bases from V and 4 bases from J, leaving 8 bases between. The V gene's germline CDR1 is DFQATT and CDR2 SNEGSKA (reference sequence). The DNA for the CDR3 is TGCAGTGCTGAAGACTCCACCGGGGAGCTGTTTTTT. Translated, it gives CSAEDSTGELFF.

This clonotype was counted many times. The chain couples TRBV29-1 to TRBJ1-2, with a possible D match to TRBD1 (6 bases). CDR3 size: 13 residues. Germline CDR1 and CDR2: SQVTM and ANQGSEA. The CDR3 protein is CSARTGQTYGYTF. CDR3 coding DNA: TGCAGTGCCCGGACGGGACAAACCTATGGCTACACCTTC.

This clonotype was detected many times. The rearrangement links TRBV4-2 to TRBJ1-2; D may be TRBD1 (6 bases). Germline CDR1 reads LGHNA; CDR2 reads YNFKEQ. This CDR3 comprises 15 residues. V dropped 4 bases and J dropped 4 bases, with 16 bases sitting between them. DNA for the CDR3: TGTGCCAGCAGCCCAACCGTGACAGGAGTCTATGGCTACACCTTC. Protein product: CASSPTVTGVYGYTF.

The V gene is TRBV6-2 or TRBV6-3, the J gene TRBJ1-2; D possibly corresponds to TRBD1 (5 bases). The germline gives CDR1 MNHEY, CDR2 SVGEGT. Trimming removed 2 bases from V and 5 bases from J, with 9 bases in between. The CDR3 is 13 amino acids. The CDR3 DNA reads TGTGCCAGCAGTTACACAGGAGGGTATGGCTACACCTTC. Protein sequence: CASSYTGGYGYTF.